The 26 T cell receptor beta chains reported below all come from one sample, sequenced in a study of T-cell memory formation after mild COVID-19. Using its own MiXCR run on the 5' RACE reads, TCRdb lists one record per CDR3 protein. The table records under 250,000 distinct CDR3 sequences, 8.5% to 9.5% of them present only once. The sequencing sample was made of PBMCs or a T cell subset sorted from them (not recorded which). Every receptor here comes from a man between 18 and 35 years old who had mild COVID-19 (a few samples of this study predate the infection). Cell type and time point are not known.

This clonotype appeared a few times. The chain carries TRBV27 and TRBJ1-5; no clear D gene. The CDR3 loop spans 15 amino acids. The ends were cut back, 4 bases at V and 3 bases at J, with 13 bases in the middle. The germline V gene has CDR1 MNHEY and CDR2 SMNVEV (reference sequence). Here the CDR3 DNA reads TGTGCCAGCAGTTCTGGTCTGGCAGTCAATCAGCCCCAGCATTTT. Translated: CASSSGLAVNQPQHF.

The chain couples TRBV3-1 to TRBJ2-5, with D tentatively TRBD2 (7 bases). Between the trimmed V and J ends, which lost 4 bases and 5 bases, there was a span of 14 bases. The length of the CDR3 is 14 residues. CDR1 and CDR2 from the germline V gene are LGHDT and YNNKEL (reference sequence). Here the CDR3 DNA reads TGTGCCAGCAGCCGAAGGGGGGGCTCGGAGACCCAGTACTTC. Residues: CASSRRGGSETQYF.

The rearrangement joins TRBV5-1 to TRBJ1-1, with TRBD1 as a possible D gene (6 bases). V was cut by 4 bases and J by 0 bases, with 10 bases left in between. CDR3 length equals 14 residues. CDR1 SGHRS and CDR2 YFSETQ come from the germline V gene. CDR3 loop: CASSTGQLNTEAFF. The CDR3 region has the DNA TGCGCCAGCAGCACGGGACAATTGAACACTGAAGCTTTCTTT.

The rearrangement links TRBV6-5 to TRBJ2-3; tentative D call: TRBD1 (6 bases). The CDR3 is 17 amino acids. V lost 6 bases, J lost 2 bases, and 21 bases lay in between. Germline CDR1 and CDR2: MNHEY and SVGAGI. The CDR3 DNA sequence: TGTGCCAGCAGCCAGACCCCCCAGGGGACGGTCACAGATACGCAGTATTTT. The encoded protein is CASSQTPQGTVTDTQYF.

In this sample, this clonotype turned up a few times. This sequence joins TRBV18 and TRBJ1-1; D remains ambiguous. Trimming shortened V by 1 base and J by 1 base, and 7 bases separated the two germline ends. From germline, CDR1 is KGHSH and CDR2 LQKENI. The CDR3 is 14 residues long. CDR3 bases: TGTGCCAGCTCACCACGTCCGCAGAACACTGAAGCTTTCTTT. Its protein product is CASSPRPQNTEAFF.

CDR3 in DNA: TGTGCCAGCAGCCATTACCCCAGCCCCGACGAGCAGTACTTC. This codes for CASSHYPSPDEQYF. The chain employs TRBV12-3 or TRBV12-4 and TRBJ2-7; D remains ambiguous. Trimming removed 6 bases from V and 5 bases from J, with 17 bases in between. This CDR3 spans 14 amino acids.

This clonotype was counted between two and nine times. J is TRBJ2-5 and V is TRBV20-1; D remains ambiguous. The V gene lost 2 bases and the J gene lost 0 bases, with 4 bases spanning the gap. The CDR3 length is 12 residues. CDR1 is DFQATT, CDR2 SNEGSKA, per germline (reference sequence). CDR3 DNA: TGCAGTGCTAGATCCGACCAAGAGACCCAGTACTTC. The encoded protein is CSARSDQETQYF.

The rearrangement links TRBV5-1 to TRBJ2-7; weak D call: TRBD1 (6 bases). CDR3 size: 13 residues. Between the trimmed V and J ends, which lost 4 bases and 5 bases, there was a span of 13 bases. Germline CDR1 and CDR2: SGHRS and YFSETQ. CDR3 coding DNA: TGCGCCAGCAGCCGATACAGGGCGGACGAGCAGTACTTC. Protein product: CASSRYRADEQYF.

The gene calls are TRBV5-1 and TRBJ2-7; D gene uncertain. V lost 0 bases and J lost 7, with 8 bases in between. The CDR3 runs 12 residues. In germline, CDR1 is SGHRS, CDR2 YFSETQ. The CDR3 loop reads CASSLAVWEQYV. The CDR3 DNA reads as TGCGCCAGCAGCTTGGCCGTTTGGGAGCAGTACGTC.

This clonotype occurred once. The rearrangement uses TRBV13 and TRBJ2-6; no reliable D call. The germline gives CDR1 PRHDT, CDR2 FYEKMQ (reference sequence). Trimming removed 5 bases from V and 2 bases from J, with 7 bases in between. CDR3 length: 14 amino acids. CDR3 sequence reads: CASSAPTGANVLTF. CDR3 nucleotides: TGTGCCAGCAGCGCTCCAACTGGGGCCAACGTCCTGACTTTC. The complete variable domain, with remaining parts taken from reference TRBV13 and TRBJ2-6, reads AAGVIQSPRHLIKEKRETATLKCYPIPRHDTVYWYQQGPGQDPQFLISFYEKMQSDKGSIPDRFSAQQFSDYHSELNMSSLELGDSALYFCASSAPTGANVLTFGAGSRLTVL.

This clonotype has more than one count but fewer than ten. The chain joins TRBV5-1 to TRBJ1-3; D may be TRBD1 (6 bases). The CDR3 consists of 15 residues. CDR1 is SGHRS, CDR2 YFSETQ, per germline. Trimming took off 6 bases at V and 0 bases at J, with 13 bases between the two ends. This CDR3 is CASTKQGTSGNTIYF. DNA of the CDR3: TGCGCCAGCACCAAACAGGGAACCTCTGGAAACACCATATATTTT.

The J gene is TRBJ1-6, the V gene TRBV7-9; 7 nucleotides match TRBD1. The junction had 3 bases not matched to a gene; V was cut back by 1 base and J by 9 bases. CDR3 length: 14 residues. Germline V lookup: CDR1 SEHNR, CDR2 FQNEAQ (reference sequence). CDR3 sequence: CASSLVQGGSPLHF. In DNA, the CDR3 is TGTGCCAGCAGCTTAGTCCAGGGGGGTTCACCCCTCCACTTT.

This clonotype was counted once. The V call is TRBV5-1, the J call TRBJ2-5; 10 bases are a match to TRBD2. The CDR3 is 15 residues long. V lost 4 bases, J lost 3 bases, and 6 bases stayed unmatched. Germline V CDR1 and CDR2: SGHRS, YFSETQ. The CDR3 coding sequence is TGCGCCAGCAGCCGAGCCGGGACTAGCGAAGAGACCCAGTACTTC. It codes for CASSRAGTSEETQYF.

This clonotype came up many times. The genes are TRBV12-3 or TRBV12-4 and TRBJ2-5; 11 bases match TRBD2. The V segment lost 6 bases and the J segment 3 bases; nucleotides outside the gene matches: 3. The CDR3 covers 14 residues. Written as DNA, the CDR3 is TGTGCCAGCAGCCTAGCGGGGGGAGAAGAGACCCAGTACTTC. Translation: CASSLAGGEETQYF.

The V and J genes are TRBV12-3 or TRBV12-4 and TRBJ2-7; the match to TRBD1 covers 9 bases. V lost 5 bases, J lost 0 bases, and 8 bases stayed unmatched. The CDR3 loop spans 16 amino acids. CDR3 nucleotides: TGTGCCAGCAGTCGTACGGGGACAGGGATCTCCTACGAGCAGTACTTC. Protein: CASSRTGTGISYEQYF.

This clonotype was counted a few times. The genes are TRBV6-2 or TRBV6-3 and TRBJ2-7; tentatively, D is TRBD2 (5 bases). This CDR3 spans 16 amino acids. In germline, CDR1 is MNHEY, CDR2 SVGEGT. V lost 5 bases and J 3 bases, leaving 20 bases between the germline ends. The CDR3 reads CASSPQIRGFLYEQYF. The CDR3 DNA is TGTGCCAGCAGTCCCCAGATCCGGGGTTTCCTCTACGAGCAGTACTTC.

This clonotype has just a few counts. CDR3 in amino acids: CASSQDPGYIKNIQYF. The CDR3 coding sequence is TGTGCCAGCAGCCAAGATCCAGGGTATATCAAAAACATTCAGTACTTC. The gene calls are TRBV4-2 and TRBJ2-4, with a possible D match to TRBD1 (5 bases). V gave up 0 bases and J gave up 3 bases, with 12 bases separating them. The CDR3 is 16 residues long. Germline CDR1 LGHNA, CDR2 YNFKEQ.

This clonotype was counted many times. The genes are TRBV27 and TRBJ2-1, with 10 bases lining up with TRBD2. V trimming: 7 bases; J trimming: 5 bases; junction bases outside the gene matches: 11. The CDR3 extends over 16 amino acids. Germline CDR1 reads MNHEY; CDR2 reads SMNVEV (reference sequence). The CDR3 reads CASTDAGLAGDNEQFF. The CDR3 nucleotides read TGTGCCAGCACCGACGCGGGGCTAGCGGGGGACAATGAGCAGTTCTTC.

The J gene is TRBJ2-2, the V gene TRBV7-3; TRBD1 aligns across 9 bases. The CDR3 length is 19 residues. V was clipped by 3 bases and J by 3 bases; unmatched bases: 14. The germline V gene has CDR1 SGHTA and CDR2 FQGTGA. The CDR3 sequence is CASSLYPTTGGIDTGELFF. For the CDR3, the DNA is TGTGCCAGCAGCTTGTACCCCACTACAGGGGGCATTGACACCGGGGAGCTGTTTTTT. Based on the CDR3 plus reference TRBV7-3 and TRBJ2-2, the full variable domain is GAGVSQTPSNKVTEKGKYVELRCDPISGHTALYWYRQSLGQGPEFLIYFQGTGAADDSGLPNDRFFAVRPEGSVSTLKIQRTERGDSAVYLCASSLYPTTGGIDTGELFFGEGSRLTVL.

This clonotype occurred many times. The rearrangement uses TRBV25-1 and TRBJ2-2, with a possible D match to TRBD2 (5 bases). The V and J ends lost 3 bases and 5 bases respectively, with 13 bases between them. Germline CDR1 MGHDK, CDR2 SYGVNS. The CDR3 has 15 amino acids. The CDR3 coding sequence is TGTGCCAGCAGTGATGGAGTAGGAGGTACCGGGGAGCTGTTTTTT. Encoded protein: CASSDGVGGTGELFF. Based on the CDR3 plus reference TRBV25-1 and TRBJ2-2, the full variable domain is EADIYQTPRYLVIGTGKKITLECSQTMGHDKMYWYQQDPGMELHLIHYSYGVNSTEKGDLSSESTVSRIRTEHFPLTLESARPSHTSQYLCASSDGVGGTGELFFGEGSRLTVL.

The rearrangement links TRBV12-3 or TRBV12-4 to TRBJ1-1; D is unclear. Trimming shortened V by 6 bases and J by 7 bases, and 9 bases separated the two germline ends. This CDR3 spans 11 amino acids. The CDR3 region has the DNA TGTGCCAGCAGGGCACAGAGTGAAGCTTTCTTT. Translating gives CASRAQSEAFF.

This clonotype came up many times. V usage is TRBV7-8 and J usage is TRBJ1-5; 8 bases map to TRBD1. The CDR3 consists of 17 residues. V gave up 6 bases and J gave up 0 bases; unmatched junction bases: 10. The germline V gene has CDR1 SGHVS and CDR2 FQNEAQ. The CDR3, as DNA: TGTGCCAGCAGTAGGGACAGGAGTTCTTATAGCAATCAGCCCCAGCATTTT. Translated: CASSRDRSSYSNQPQHF.

This clonotype occurred a few times. The rearrangement links TRBV5-5 to TRBJ2-7; weak D call: TRBD2 (5 bases). CDR3 length: 12 amino acids. The germline V and J ends were trimmed by 4 bases and 7 bases, with 12 bases remaining between them. Germline V lookup: CDR1 SGHKS, CDR2 YYEKEE (reference sequence). The CDR3 nucleotides read TGTGCCAGCAGCGCGGGTCTCTGGGAGCAGTACTTC. It specifies CASSAGLWEQYF.

Only a few counts were recorded for this clonotype. The rearrangement uses TRBV5-6 and TRBJ2-5; no firm D call. Germline V CDR1 and CDR2: SGHDT, YYEEEE. Trimming cost V 4 bases and J 1 base, with 11 bases left between them. The CDR3 extends over 14 amino acids. The CDR3 protein is CASSPGPAQETQYF. The CDR3 nucleotides read TGTGCCAGCAGCCCGGGCCCAGCCCAAGAGACCCAGTACTTC.

V gene TRBV29-1 combines with J gene TRBJ2-7; TRBD1 is a possible D gene (6 bases). Trimming cost V 6 bases and J 3 bases, with 18 bases left between them. CDR3 length: 14 residues. Germline values: CDR1 SQVTM, CDR2 ANQGSEA. The CDR3 sequence is CSVPRDKSYYEQYF. Here the CDR3 DNA reads TGCAGCGTCCCTCGGGACAAGAGCTACTACGAGCAGTACTTC.

This clonotype was detected only a few times. V and J are TRBV19 and TRBJ2-2, with TRBD1 matching 9 bases. The CDR3 extends over 15 amino acids. V gave up 5 bases and J gave up 5 bases; unmatched junction bases: 6. Germline CDR1 is LNHDA and CDR2 is SQIVND (reference sequence). In DNA form, the CDR3 reads TGTGCCAGTAGTTTCGGGACAGGGATAACCGGGGAGCTGTTTTTT. This gives the protein CASSFGTGITGELFF.